One sample yielded the 12 T cell receptor beta chains listed below, sequenced in a study of blood T cell repertoires in COVID-19. TCRdb keeps only in-frame clones here, not all; method: immunoSEQ multiplex PCR. The table has around 84,000 clones, 65% to 85% seen once; the top ten hold around two fifths. Material for sequencing was peripheral blood. The receptors here all came from an older man with active or convalescent COVID-19.

This clone was recorded only once. The rearrangement links TRBV29-1 to TRBJ1-2; 8 positions match TRBD1. CDR3 length: 12 residues. V lost 8 bases, J lost 8 bases, and 10 bases stayed unmatched. Germline V gene data show CDR1 as SQVTM and CDR2 as ANQGSEA. CDR3 coding DNA: TGCAGCTTCGACAGGGGCTCGAGGGGCTACACCTTC. Translated, it gives CSFDRGSRGYTF.

The V gene is TRBV6-5, the J gene TRBJ1-1, with 8 bases lining up with TRBD1. The CDR3 extends over 14 amino acids. Germline CDR1 MNHEY, CDR2 SVGAGI. The J segment lost 2 bases and the V segment lost 7 bases, leaving 6 bases of the junction unmatched. The CDR3: CASNRQGTNTEAFF. The DNA of the CDR3 is TGTGCCAGCAACCGACAGGGGACTAACACTGAAGCTTTCTTT.

This chain links TRBV19 with TRBJ2-1; 8 nucleotides match TRBD2. V lost 3 bases, J lost 6 bases, and 7 bases stayed unmatched. The CDR3 consists of 15 residues. Germline assignment: CDR1 LNHDA and CDR2 SQIVND (reference sequence). CDR3 amino acids: CASSMWVAGINEQFF. The CDR3, as DNA: TGTGCCAGTAGTATGTGGGTAGCGGGAATCAATGAGCAGTTCTTC.

The CDR3 protein is CASSLQGTNPYEQYF. The DNA for the CDR3 is TGCGCCAGCAGCTTGCAGGGGACGAACCCCTACGAGCAGTACTTC. The chain couples TRBV5-1 to TRBJ2-7; possible D gene TRBD1, 6 bases. The CDR3 is made up of 15 amino acids. From germline, CDR1 is SGHRS and CDR2 YFSETQ. V dropped 1 base and J dropped 2 bases, with 13 bases sitting between them.

The chain links TRBV19 to TRBJ1-4; 9 positions agree with TRBD1. CDR3 size: 15 residues. The V gene's germline CDR1 is LNHDA and CDR2 SQIVND (reference sequence). V was clipped by 7 bases and J by 6 bases; unmatched bases: 9. CDR3 DNA: TGTGCCAGTACCCCAAGGACAGGGGTTCATGAAAAACTGTTTTTT. This gives the protein CASTPRTGVHEKLFF.

The gene calls are TRBV3-1 (or the pseudogene TRBV3-2) and TRBJ2-1; D might be TRBD2 (7 bases). V lost 4 bases and J lost 2, with 12 bases in between. From germline, CDR1 is LGHDT and CDR2 YNNKEL (reference sequence). This CDR3 is 15 amino acids long. CDR3 coding DNA: TGTGCCAGCAGCCTACAGGGAGGGACCTACAATGAGCAGTTCTTC. Translation: CASSLQGGTYNEQFF.

This clone was counted a few times. This chain links TRBV9 with TRBJ2-7, with 8 positions matching TRBD2. The CDR3 contains 14 residues. CDR1 SGDLS and CDR2 YYNGEE come from the germline V gene. Trimming took 3 bases from V and 5 from J; bases not matched to a gene: 7. CDR3 sequence reads: CASSAHPAGDEQYF. CDR3 DNA sequence: TGTGCCAGCAGCGCCCACCCAGCGGGAGACGAGCAGTACTTC.

The chain employs TRBV19 and TRBJ2-1, with a weak D call TRBD2 (6 bases). V was cut by 3 bases and J by 5 bases, with 11 bases left in between. The CDR3 contains 14 residues. Germline V CDR1 and CDR2: LNHDA, SQIVND (reference sequence). CDR3 nucleotide sequence: TGTGCCAGTAGTATGTCTAGCGTAAACAATGAGCAGTTCTTC. It specifies CASSMSSVNNEQFF.

The gene calls are TRBV25-1 and TRBJ1-2; 7 nucleotides align to TRBD1. This CDR3 contains 16 residues. Germline CDR1 reads MGHDK; CDR2 reads SYGVNS. Trimming took 3 bases from V and 0 from J; bases not matched to a gene: 7. The CDR3 sequence: CASSDPGTASNYGYTF. The CDR3, as DNA: TGTGCCAGCAGTGATCCCGGGACAGCTTCTAACTATGGCTACACCTTC.

This chain joins TRBV7-8 and TRBJ2-1; 8 bases match TRBD2. The germline CDR1 and CDR2 sequences are SGHVS and FQNEAQ. V was clipped by 5 bases and J by 5 bases; unmatched bases: 14. The CDR3 totals 17 residues. CDR3 nucleotides: TGTGCCAGCAGCCCCAGGGGAGCGGGAGTAAGTCACAATGAGCAGTTCTTC. This sequence encodes CASSPRGAGVSHNEQFF.

J is TRBJ1-6 and V is TRBV7-8; D uncertain. The CDR3 spans 14 residues. Trimming stripped 1 base from V and 10 bases from J, with 11 bases between. Germline-derived CDR1 and CDR2 are SGHVS and FQNEAQ. This CDR3 is CASSLVATGSPLHF. CDR3 DNA: TGTGCCAGCAGCTTAGTCGCAACGGGGTCACCCCTCCACTTT.

V and J are TRBV18 and TRBJ2-3, with 12 bases that match TRBD2. V was pared by 3 bases and J by 4 bases, with 8 bases of the junction left unmatched. The CDR3 has 17 residues. Germline assignment: CDR1 KGHSH and CDR2 LQKENI. This CDR3 reads CASSPRTSGTRPDTQYF. The CDR3 DNA is TGTGCCAGCTCACCCCGGACTAGCGGGACCAGACCAGATACGCAGTATTTT.